This entry lists 19 T cell receptor beta chains sequenced from one sample in a study of blood T cells in healthy people across ages (dated by TCRdb to between 2014 and 2016). Preparation of the library involved 5' RACE. A second PCR of roughly 7 to 11 cycles was performed with a sample-barcoded 5' primer and a J-beta primer mix. The raw public reads went through TCRdb reprocessing: fastp at Q25, MiXCR clone calling, in-frame beta chains kept. Each record represents a unique CDR3 protein, reported with the most common genes and DNA among its rows. For this sample there are over 1,500,000 distinct CDR3 sequences; approximately 40% appear just once. Of the sample, more than 20% is held by the ten largest clones. The sample comprised blood. The receptors derive from a human donor in good health.

This clonotype was seen more than once but under ten times. The rearrangement joins TRBV7-9 to TRBJ2-7; the match to TRBD1 covers 9 bases. Germline assignment: CDR1 SEHNR and CDR2 FQNEAQ (reference sequence). Unmatched junction bases numbered 11, after V lost 5 bases and J lost 3 bases. The CDR3 extends over 16 amino acids. The CDR3 region is CASSKVTGQGNYEQYF. The CDR3 bases are TGTGCCAGCAGCAAGGTAACGGGACAGGGTAACTACGAGCAGTACTTC. Based on the CDR3 plus reference TRBV7-9 and TRBJ2-7, the full variable domain is DTGVSQNPRHKITKRGQNVTFRCDPISEHNRLYWYRQTLGQGPEFLTYFQNEAQLEKSRLLSDRFSAERPKGSFSTLEIQRTEQGDSAMYLCASSKVTGQGNYEQYFGPGTRLTVT.

This clonotype occurred many times. This chain links TRBV7-3 with TRBJ2-1; the D gene is possibly TRBD1 (6 bases). In germline, CDR1 is SGHTA, CDR2 FQGTGA. The CDR3 covers 12 residues. The V gene lost 2 bases and the J gene lost 9 bases, with 8 bases spanning the gap. The CDR3, as DNA: TGTGCCAGCAGCTTACAGGGGAGTGAGCAGTTCTTC. Translating gives CASSLQGSEQFF. Variable domain in full (rest from reference TRBV7-3 and TRBJ2-1): GAGVSQTPSNKVTEKGKYVELRCDPISGHTALYWYRQSLGQGPEFLIYFQGTGAADDSGLPNDRFFAVRPEGSVSTLKIQRTERGDSAVYLCASSLQGSEQFFGPGTRLTVL.

V and J are TRBV5-8 and TRBJ2-5; no definite D call. The CDR3 contains 13 residues. Germline CDR1 reads SGHTS; CDR2 reads YDEGEE. Trimming shortened V by 1 base and J by 5 bases, and 9 bases separated the two germline ends. This CDR3 is CASSLKGPETQYF. The CDR3 DNA sequence: TGTGCCAGCAGCTTGAAGGGTCCGGAGACCCAGTACTTC.

V usage is TRBV3-1 and J usage is TRBJ1-6; 11 bases are a match to TRBD1. This CDR3 region has 15 residues. Germline V CDR1 and CDR2: LGHDT, YNNKEL (reference sequence). The trim removed 4 bases at V and 9 bases at J, leaving 5 bases unmatched. CDR3 protein: CASSRGQGAGSPLHF. CDR3 nucleotides: TGTGCCAGCAGCCGCGGACAGGGGGCAGGTTCACCCCTCCACTTT.

This clonotype has just a few counts. This sequence joins TRBV20-1 and TRBJ1-6; D gene uncertain. Germline lookup yields CDR1 DFQATT and CDR2 SNEGSKA (reference sequence). Deletions cut 0 bases from V and 7 bases from J, with 4 bases between. The CDR3 loop spans 12 amino acids. CDR3 residues: CSARDGNSPLHF. The DNA of the CDR3 is TGCAGTGCTAGAGATGGGAATTCACCCCTCCACTTT.

The chain combines TRBV4-1 with TRBJ2-3; D is undetermined. The CDR3 runs to 16 residues. Germline-derived CDR1 and CDR2 are MGHRA and YSYEKL. Trimming cost V 1 base and J 1 base, with 12 bases left between them. This CDR3 is CASSQVSNSGTDTQYF. The CDR3 DNA sequence: TGCGCCAGCAGCCAAGTGTCAAACTCAGGCACAGATACGCAGTATTTT.

The chain uses TRBV7-2 and TRBJ2-3; TRBD2 is a possible D gene (7 bases). Germline V gene lookup returns CDR1 SGHTA and CDR2 FQGNSA. The CDR3 contains 16 residues. V gave up 3 bases and J gave up 0 bases, with 13 bases separating them. In nucleotides, the CDR3 is TGTGCCAGCAGCTTGACGGGGGGCTATAGCACAGATACGCAGTATTTT. Encoded protein: CASSLTGGYSTDTQYF.

V usage is TRBV29-1 and J usage is TRBJ1-2; 7 bases align to TRBD1. CDR1 SQVTM and CDR2 ANQGSEA come from the germline V gene. V lost 4 bases to trimming and J lost 5 bases; unmatched junction nucleotides: 10. The CDR3 sequence is 14 residues long. CDR3 protein: CSVGDRARVYGYTF. CDR3 DNA: TGCAGCGTTGGTGACAGGGCCCGGGTTTATGGCTACACCTTC.

This clonotype has only a few counts. The chain couples TRBV15 to TRBJ1-2; D might be TRBD1 (5 bases). Looked up from germline, CDR1 is LNHNV and CDR2 is YYDKDF (reference sequence). CDR3 length: 13 residues. V was pared by 5 bases and J by 8 bases, with 15 bases between. The CDR3 DNA reads TGTGCCACCAGCGTAGGGGCTCTGGACGGCTACACCTTC. Protein sequence: CATSVGALDGYTF.

This clonotype was found once. CDR3 region: CACKAPRHYGYTF. The CDR3 nucleotides read TGTGCCTGCAAGGCCCCACGGCACTATGGCTACACCTTC. The chain carries TRBV28 and TRBJ1-2; the D is unclear. CDR3 length: 13 amino acids. The germline CDR1 and CDR2 sequences are MDHEN and SYDVKM. The V end lost 11 bases, the J end lost 3 bases, and 16 bases lay between the germline ends.

This clonotype appeared a few times. The V and J genes are TRBV25-1 and TRBJ2-1; D is ambiguous. CDR1 and CDR2 (germline): MGHDK, SYGVNS. Trimming took off 1 base at V and 10 bases at J, with 8 bases between the two ends. The length of the CDR3 is 12 residues. CDR3 nucleotide sequence: TGTGCCAGCAGTGAATCGGAGAGAGAGCAGTTCTTC. Translated, it gives CASSESEREQFF.

This clonotype has ten or more counts. The genes are TRBV6-6 and TRBJ1-2; possible D gene TRBD1, 5 bases. The ends were cut back, 6 bases at V and 2 bases at J, with 19 bases in the middle. Per the germline V gene, CDR1 is MNHNY and CDR2 is SVGAGI (reference sequence). This CDR3 has 16 amino acids. CDR3 residues: CASSRDGPQGNYGYTF. CDR3 bases: TGTGCCAGCAGCCGGGACGGGCCTCAAGGGAACTATGGCTACACCTTC.

This clonotype turned up a few times. The V and J genes are TRBV7-2 and TRBJ1-5; D is uncertain. V was shortened by 0 bases and J by 0 bases, with 6 bases between the two germline ends. The CDR3 runs to 15 residues. CDR1 is SGHTA, CDR2 FQGNSA, per germline. For the CDR3, the DNA is TGTGCCAGCAGCTTAGCCCAGGCTAGCAATCAGCCCCAGCATTTT. Translated: CASSLAQASNQPQHF.

The genes are TRBV13 and TRBJ1-1; D not resolved. The V end was cut by 2 bases, the J end by 6 bases, with 13 bases between. The CDR3 is 14 amino acids. Germline V lookup: CDR1 PRHDT, CDR2 FYEKMQ (reference sequence). CDR3 in amino acids: CASSLRIVSAEAFF. The CDR3 region has the DNA TGTGCCAGCAGCTTAAGGATCGTTAGTGCTGAAGCTTTCTTT.

The genes are TRBV5-4 and TRBJ2-1; 11 nucleotides line up with TRBD2. Germline V gives CDR1 SGHNT, CDR2 YYREEE (reference sequence). V lost 1 base, J lost 8 bases, and 5 bases stayed unmatched. The CDR3 is 15 residues long. The CDR3 spells CASSLWEGLADEQFF. Here the CDR3 DNA reads TGTGCCAGCAGCTTGTGGGAGGGACTAGCGGATGAGCAGTTCTTC.

This rearrangement joins TRBV7-2 to TRBJ2-7; TRBD2 is a possible D gene (7 bases). Germline lookup yields CDR1 SGHTA and CDR2 FQGNSA. This CDR3 is 15 amino acids long. Trimming left V 5 bases short and J 3 bases short, with 17 bases between. In nucleotides, the CDR3 is TGTGCCAGCAGCCTACCACGGGGGGCCGGCTACGAGCAGTACTTC. This sequence encodes CASSLPRGAGYEQYF. The complete variable domain, with remaining parts taken from reference TRBV7-2 and TRBJ2-7, reads GAGVSQSPSNKVTEKGKDVELRCDPISGHTALYWYRQSLGQGLEFLIYFQGNSAPDKSGLPSDRFSAERTGGSVSTLTIQRTQQEDSAVYLCASSLPRGAGYEQYFGPGTRLTVT.

This clonotype was found a few times. The chain is built from TRBV20-1 and TRBJ2-5; a possible D gene is TRBD1 (6 bases). The J call is in doubt because the DNA end fits TRBJ2-7 better. CDR1 and CDR2 from the germline V gene are DFQATT and SNEGSKA (reference sequence). The CDR3 extends over 15 amino acids. CDR3 DNA: TGCAGTGCCCAACGACCAGGGGAACCTACCTACGAGCAGTACTTC. It codes for CSAQRPGEPTYEQYF.

This clonotype was detected only a few times. This rearrangement joins TRBV20-1 to TRBJ1-2, with 8 bases lining up with TRBD1. The CDR3 consists of 14 residues. With V trimmed by 0 bases and J by 10 bases, 10 bases remained unmatched. The V gene's germline CDR1 is DFQATT and CDR2 SNEGSKA (reference sequence). The CDR3, as DNA: TGCAGTGCTAGAGAAACAGGGGGGAGCCGTCCCTACACCTTC. Its protein is CSARETGGSRPYTF.

The rearrangement joins TRBV20-1 to TRBJ2-5; 9 bases agree with TRBD1. The ends lost 6 bases at V and 5 bases at J; junction bases unmatched: 7. CDR1 is DFQATT, CDR2 SNEGSKA, per germline (reference sequence). The CDR3 extends over 13 amino acids. CDR3 region: CSARQGVVETQYF. CDR3 coding DNA: TGCAGTGCAAGACAGGGGGTAGTGGAGACCCAGTACTTC.